The 8 T cell receptor beta chains given below trace back to one sample, sequenced in a study of blood T cell repertoires in COVID-19. Some clones are missing from TCRdb's copy, which holds only in-frame ones; the method was immunoSEQ multiplex PCR. Counted here are about 300,000 clones, 89% occurring once; the ten biggest clones make up about 1.7%. Sequencing used PBMCs or T cells enriched from blood (not recorded which). The source of these receptors is a middle-aged woman who had recovered from COVID-19.

The V and J genes are TRBV7-3 and TRBJ2-1, with a possible D match to TRBD2 (6 bases). Trimming cost V 2 bases and J 9 bases, with 17 bases left between them. The CDR3 runs 15 residues. Germline CDR1 SGHTA, CDR2 FQGTGA. The CDR3 protein is CASSLFGSSVAEQFF. The CDR3 DNA sequence: TGTGCCAGCAGCTTATTTGGGTCTAGCGTGGCTGAGCAGTTCTTC.

The rearrangement uses TRBV5-4 and TRBJ1-6; 7 nucleotides align to TRBD1. The length of the CDR3 is 15 residues. From germline, CDR1 is SGHNT and CDR2 YYREEE (reference sequence). Trimming removed 0 bases from V and 5 bases from J; junction bases left unmatched: 2. The CDR3 here is CASSLATGDNSPLHF. The CDR3 DNA is TGTGCCAGCAGCTTGGCCACAGGGGATAATTCACCCCTCCACTTT.

The genes are TRBV19 and TRBJ1-2, with a weak D call TRBD1 (6 bases). The germline CDR1 and CDR2 sequences are LNHDA and SQIVND (reference sequence). V lost 5 bases and J 4 bases, leaving 17 bases between the germline ends. The CDR3 has 15 residues. CDR3 region: CASSPRSGVTYGYTF. The DNA of the CDR3 is TGTGCCAGTAGTCCCCGTTCAGGGGTTACCTATGGCTACACCTTC.

The chain couples TRBV6-5 to TRBJ2-5; D uncertain. V lost 7 bases to trimming and J lost 1 base, with 13 bases between them. CDR1 is MNHEY, CDR2 SVGAGI, per germline. The CDR3 contains 14 residues. Here the CDR3 reads CASNPGSSQETQYF. CDR3 sequence (DNA): TGTGCCAGCAACCCCGGGTCGTCCCAAGAGACCCAGTACTTC.

The chain recombines TRBV4-3 with TRBJ2-3; unclear D gene. The CDR3 runs 15 residues. Trimming took 2 bases from V and 0 from J, leaving 9 bases between them. Germline CDR1 LGHNA, CDR2 YSLEER. CDR3 DNA: TGCGCCAGCAGCCAACGGAGCGCTAGCACAGATACGCAGTATTTT. It codes for CASSQRSASTDTQYF.

The genes are TRBV29-1 and TRBJ1-1; TRBD1 agrees at 7 bases. This CDR3 has 17 residues. With 4 bases clipped from V and 0 bases from J, the junction kept 14 bases outside the gene matches. Per the germline V gene, CDR1 is SQVTM and CDR2 is ANQGSEA. CDR3: CSVAQEGVRGVNTEAFF. The CDR3 DNA reads TGCAGCGTTGCCCAAGAGGGGGTCAGGGGGGTGAACACTGAAGCTTTCTTT.

This rearrangement joins TRBV27 to TRBJ2-3; 8 nucleotides line up with TRBD1. CDR3 size: 14 residues. V lost 6 bases to trimming and J lost 1 base; unmatched junction nucleotides: 3. Germline V gene lookup returns CDR1 MNHEY and CDR2 SMNVEV (reference sequence). CDR3 sequence (DNA): TGTGCCAGCAGCATGGACAGGGGCACAGATACGCAGTATTTT. It translates to CASSMDRGTDTQYF.

The chain has TRBV27 and TRBJ1-3; no definite D call. This CDR3 spans 13 amino acids. Trimming left V 0 bases short and J 5 bases short, with 5 bases between. Germline V gives CDR1 MNHEY, CDR2 SMNVEV (reference sequence). CDR3 bases: TGTGCCAGCAGTTTATCAGCTAGAAACACCATATATTTT. It specifies CASSLSARNTIYF.